Shown below are 15 T cell receptor beta chains from a single sample sequenced in a study of beta chain features in type 1 diabetes. Every bit of the isolated RNA underwent reverse transcription, so sequencing read expressed TCRB transcripts. TCRdb keeps only in-frame clones here, not all; method: immunoSEQ multiplex PCR. This table holds about 330,000 clones, around 10% found once. Sequencing was done on a sample of naive CD4+ T cells from blood. The receptors come from a woman younger than 45 in good health.

This clone was recorded a few times. The genes are TRBV4-1 and TRBJ2-1; TRBD2 matches at 11 bases. The germline gives CDR1 MGHRA, CDR2 YSYEKL. The CDR3 contains 14 residues. J lost 12 bases, V lost 2 bases, and 6 bases had no gene match. CDR3 DNA: TGCGCCAGCAGCCAATTAGCGGGAGGGCCCTCGCAGTTCTTC. This gives the protein CASSQLAGGPSQFF.

The chain has TRBV29-1 and TRBJ2-1; 10 positions match TRBD2. The CDR3 loop spans 15 amino acids. The junction had 6 bases not matched to a gene; V was cut back by 3 bases and J by 4 bases. Germline loops: CDR1 SQVTM, CDR2 ANQGSEA. CDR3 DNA: TGCAGCGTTGATGGGACTAGCGATGAATACAATGAGCAGTTCTTC. This translates into CSVDGTSDEYNEQFF.

This clone was seen only a few times. V usage is TRBV30 and J usage is TRBJ1-4; a weak D match, TRBD1 (6 bases). This CDR3 comprises 15 residues. The germline V and J ends were trimmed by 2 bases and 8 bases, with 18 bases remaining between them. CDR1 GTSNPN and CDR2 SVGIG come from the germline V gene (reference sequence). The CDR3 region has the DNA TGTGCCTGGAGTTCCGGGCAGGGGCTGGAGGAAAAACTGTTTTTT. It translates to CAWSSGQGLEEKLFF.

Only a few counts were recorded for this clone. This chain's CDR3 is CSVTTTGKGDEQYF. In DNA, the CDR3 is TGCAGCGTTACTACAACAGGGAAGGGGGACGAGCAGTACTTC. The gene calls are TRBV29-1 and TRBJ2-7; TRBD1 might be the D (6 bases). Trimming removed 5 bases from V and 5 bases from J, with 19 bases in between. The CDR3 is 14 residues long. Germline V CDR1 and CDR2: SQVTM, ANQGSEA.

This clone was seen more than once but under ten times. This chain uses TRBV9 with TRBJ2-2; D unresolved. The length of the CDR3 is 15 residues. The germline V and J ends were trimmed by 0 bases and 3 bases, with 9 bases remaining between them. Germline V gene sequence: CDR1 SGDLS, CDR2 YYNGEE. The CDR3 DNA is TGTGCCAGCAGCGTAGATCCCAGATACACCGGGGAGCTGTTTTTT. Translating it yields CASSVDPRYTGELFF.

V is TRBV7-3 and J is TRBJ1-1, with a weak D call TRBD1 (6 bases). The CDR3 has 13 residues. The germline V and J ends were trimmed by 5 bases and 4 bases, with 11 bases remaining between them. The germline CDR1 and CDR2 sequences are SGHTA and FQGTGA. This CDR3 reads CASSEVRGTEAFF. CDR3 DNA sequence: TGTGCCAGCAGCGAAGTCAGGGGCACTGAAGCTTTCTTT.

This clone was seen only a few times. The chain has TRBV10-3 and TRBJ2-7; 11 nucleotides agree with TRBD2. V was clipped by 8 bases and J by 7 bases; unmatched bases: 7. The CDR3 runs to 13 residues. CDR1 and CDR2 from the germline V gene are ENHRY and SYGVKD. DNA for the CDR3: TGTGCCATCGGGGGACTAGCGGAGACTGAGCAGTACTTC. Its protein product is CAIGGLAETEQYF.

The rearrangement links TRBV14 to TRBJ1-1; tentatively, D is TRBD1 (6 bases). Germline-derived CDR1 and CDR2 are SGHDN and FVKESK. The ends were cut back, 2 bases at V and 1 base at J, with 8 bases in the middle. This CDR3 is 14 amino acids long. CDR3 coding DNA: TGTGCCAGCAGCCAAAACAGGGCGAACACTGAAGCTTTCTTT. It yields the protein CASSQNRANTEAFF. The full variable domain, in which reference TRBV14 and TRBJ1-1 provide the parts outside the CDR3, is EAGVTQFPSHSVIEKGQTVTLRCDPISGHDNLYWYRRVMGKEIKFLLHFVKESKQDESGMPNNRFLAERTGGTYSTLKVQPAELEDSGVYFCASSQNRANTEAFFGQGTRLTVV.

The V gene is TRBV19, the J gene TRBJ2-5; D is perhaps TRBD1 (5 bases). Deletions cut 6 bases from V and 5 bases from J, with 13 bases between. The CDR3 loop spans 13 amino acids. The germline CDR1 and CDR2 sequences are LNHDA and SQIVND (reference sequence). The CDR3 loop reads CASSKQDRETQYF. CDR3 coding DNA: TGTGCCAGTAGCAAACAGGATCGGGAGACCCAGTACTTC.

This sequence joins TRBV23-1 and TRBJ2-7, with TRBD2 matching 8 bases. TRBV23-1 is assigned to the ORF class and has an uncertain function. The CDR3 has 17 amino acids. The trim removed 4 bases at V and 2 bases at J, leaving 13 bases unmatched. CDR3 residues: CASSPRHGGRLPYEQYF. The CDR3 DNA reads as TGCGCCAGCAGTCCACGACATGGCGGGAGGCTTCCCTACGAGCAGTACTTC.

About this clone: This sample also contains other DNA sequences that code for the same CDR3. The J gene is TRBJ1-1, the V gene TRBV18; a weak D match, TRBD1 (5 bases). This CDR3 contains 13 residues. The V and J ends lost 4 bases and 1 base respectively, with 7 bases between them. The germline V gene encodes CDR1 KGHSH and CDR2 LQKENI. The CDR3 nucleotides are TGTGCCAGCTCACGCACAGGGAACACTGAAGCTTTCTTT. Translating gives CASSRTGNTEAFF.

This chain uses TRBV7-2 with TRBJ2-5; 9 bases are a match to TRBD2. This CDR3 region has 16 residues. CDR1 is SGHTA and CDR2 is FQGNSA in the germline V gene. V lost 0 bases and J lost 1; bases outside the gene matches: 3. The CDR3 region has the DNA TGTGCCAGCAGCTTAGCGCCAGCGGGGGGCCAAGAGACCCAGTACTTC. Translating gives CASSLAPAGGQETQYF.

The chain links TRBV9 to TRBJ2-1; weak D call: TRBD2 (7 bases). The CDR3 length is 16 residues. Trimming shortened V by 0 bases and J by 6 bases, and 16 bases separated the two germline ends. Germline lookup yields CDR1 SGDLS and CDR2 YYNGEE. In DNA, the CDR3 is TGTGCCAGCAGCGTAGAGGGCGGGGGCGGGATCAATGAGCAGTTCTTC. This codes for CASSVEGGGGINEQFF.

In its sample, this clone was seen a few times. V and J are TRBV19 and TRBJ2-6; perhaps TRBD2 as D (5 bases). The length of the CDR3 is 16 residues. V was trimmed by 0 bases and J by 0 bases, leaving 6 bases between them. The germline CDR1 and CDR2 sequences are LNHDA and SQIVND (reference sequence). Here the CDR3 reads CASSIEEDSGANVLTF. The CDR3 nucleotides read TGTGCCAGTAGTATAGAGGAGGACTCTGGGGCCAACGTCCTGACTTTC.

A few counts support this clone. The chain employs TRBV30 and TRBJ2-3; no reliable D call. Germline V CDR1 and CDR2: GTSNPN, SVGIG (reference sequence). The CDR3 is made up of 14 amino acids. V shed 7 bases and J shed 2 bases, with 16 bases lying between them. CDR3 loop: CASSIDGFTDTQYF. The CDR3 DNA reads TGTGCCTCCTCGATTGACGGGTTCACAGATACGCAGTATTTT.